This T cell receptor (beta chain) was sequenced for a study of CD8+ T cells in alopecia areata. Sequencing templates came from extracted RNA that was reverse transcribed into cDNA. Only in-frame clones appear in the TCRdb table, and some are missing; sequencing was by immunoSEQ multiplex PCR. The table shows some 200,000 clones, with around 50% occurring only once. Trimming stripped 1 base from V and 6 bases from J, with 8 bases between. The CDR3 has 14 residues. The germline V gene encodes CDR1 SGHRS and CDR2 YFSETQ. The chain links TRBV5-1 to TRBJ1-6; maybe TRBD1 (5 bases). The TCR originated in a human donor with alopecia areata. The source material was CD4+ T cells sorted from blood, sampled at week 0. In nucleotides, the CDR3 is TGCGCCAGCAGCTTGAGCAGGGCTAATTCACCCCTCCACTTT. Its protein is CASSLSRANSPLHF.